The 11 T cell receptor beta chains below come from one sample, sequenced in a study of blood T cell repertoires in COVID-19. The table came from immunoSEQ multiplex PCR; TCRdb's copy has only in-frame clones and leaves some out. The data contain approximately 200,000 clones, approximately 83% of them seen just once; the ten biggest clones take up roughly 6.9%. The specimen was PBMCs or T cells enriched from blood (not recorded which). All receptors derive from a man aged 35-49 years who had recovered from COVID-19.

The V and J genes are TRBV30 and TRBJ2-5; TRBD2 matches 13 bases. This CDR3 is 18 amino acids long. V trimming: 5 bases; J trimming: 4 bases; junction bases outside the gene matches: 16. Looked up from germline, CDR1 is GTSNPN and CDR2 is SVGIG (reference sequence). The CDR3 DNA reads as TGTGCCTGGGATCCCGGTCGACTAGCGGGGGGCCGGGGAGAGACCCAGTACTTC. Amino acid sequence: CAWDPGRLAGGRGETQYF.

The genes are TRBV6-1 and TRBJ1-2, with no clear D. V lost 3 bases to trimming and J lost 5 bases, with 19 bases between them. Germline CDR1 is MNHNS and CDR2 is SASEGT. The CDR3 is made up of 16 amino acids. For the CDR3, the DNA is TGTGCCAGCAGTGATATCCGAAATAGACGGGTATATGGCTACACCTTC. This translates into CASSDIRNRRVYGYTF.

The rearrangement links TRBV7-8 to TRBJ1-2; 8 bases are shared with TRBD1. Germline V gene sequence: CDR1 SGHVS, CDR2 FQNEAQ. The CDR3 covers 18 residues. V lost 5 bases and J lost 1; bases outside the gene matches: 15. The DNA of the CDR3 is TGTGCCAGCAGCGCTTCATCCGGGACAGGTCCTGTTAACTATGGCTACACCTTC. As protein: CASSASSGTGPVNYGYTF. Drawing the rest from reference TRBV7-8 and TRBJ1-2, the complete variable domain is GAGVSQSPRYKVAKRGQDVALRCDPISGHVSLFWYQQALGQGPEFLTYFQNEAQLDKSGLPSDRFFAERPEGSVSTLKIQRTQQEDSAVYLCASSASSGTGPVNYGYTFGSGTRLTVV.

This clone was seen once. The CDR3 region is CATTIGQGDYGYTF. In nucleotides, the CDR3 is TGTGCCACCACAATTGGGCAGGGGGACTATGGCTACACCTTC. The V gene is TRBV19, the J gene TRBJ1-2; 7 bases agree with TRBD1. The CDR3 length is 14 residues. Germline CDR1 LNHDA, CDR2 SQIVND (reference sequence). The J segment lost 3 bases and the V segment lost 10 bases, leaving 11 bases of the junction unmatched.

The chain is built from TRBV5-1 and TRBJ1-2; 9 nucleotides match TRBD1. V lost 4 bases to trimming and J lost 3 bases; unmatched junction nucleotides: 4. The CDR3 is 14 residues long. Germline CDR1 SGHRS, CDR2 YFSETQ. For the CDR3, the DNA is TGCGCCAGCAGCGCACAGGGGGCGGACTATGGCTACACCTTC. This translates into CASSAQGADYGYTF.

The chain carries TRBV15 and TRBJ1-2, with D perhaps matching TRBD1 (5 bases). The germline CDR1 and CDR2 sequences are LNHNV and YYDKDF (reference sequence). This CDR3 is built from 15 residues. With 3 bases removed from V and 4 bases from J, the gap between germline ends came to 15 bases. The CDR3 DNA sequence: TGTGCCACCAGCAGGGGGGGGAAGCTGGCCTATGGCTACACCTTC. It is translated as CATSRGGKLAYGYTF.

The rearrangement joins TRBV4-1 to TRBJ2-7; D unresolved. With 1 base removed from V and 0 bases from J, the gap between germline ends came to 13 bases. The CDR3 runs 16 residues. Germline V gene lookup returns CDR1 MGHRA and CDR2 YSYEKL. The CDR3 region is CASSQAESVLSYEQYF. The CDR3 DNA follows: TGCGCCAGCAGCCAAGCTGAGAGTGTTCTCTCCTACGAGCAGTACTTC.

The CDR3 here is CAIRGGLAADNEQFF. DNA for the CDR3: TGTGCCATCAGGGGAGGACTAGCGGCCGACAATGAGCAGTTCTTC. The chain joins TRBV10-3 to TRBJ2-1, with 10 bases that match TRBD2. The germline V gene has CDR1 ENHRY and CDR2 SYGVKD. The CDR3 loop spans 15 amino acids. The J segment lost 5 bases and the V segment lost 6 bases, leaving 7 bases of the junction unmatched.

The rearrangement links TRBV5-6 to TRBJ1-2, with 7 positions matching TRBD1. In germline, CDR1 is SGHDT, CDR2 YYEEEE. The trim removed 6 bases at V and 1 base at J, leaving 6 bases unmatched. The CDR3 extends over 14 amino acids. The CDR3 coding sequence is TGTGCCAGCACCGCGGACAGGAATAACTATGGCTACACCTTC. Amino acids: CASTADRNNYGYTF.

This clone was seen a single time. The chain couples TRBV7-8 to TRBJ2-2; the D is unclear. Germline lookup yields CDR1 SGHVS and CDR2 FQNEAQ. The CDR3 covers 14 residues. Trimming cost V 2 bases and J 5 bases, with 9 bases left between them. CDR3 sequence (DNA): TGTGCCAGCAGCTTAAACGGGTGGACCGGGGAGCTGTTTTTT. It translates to CASSLNGWTGELFF.

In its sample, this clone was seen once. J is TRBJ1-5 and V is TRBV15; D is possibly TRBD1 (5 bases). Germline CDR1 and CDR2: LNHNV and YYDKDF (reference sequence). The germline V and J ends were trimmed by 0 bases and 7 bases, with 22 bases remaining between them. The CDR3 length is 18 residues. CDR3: CATSRDPGLAGREQPQHF. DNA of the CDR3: TGTGCCACCAGCAGAGATCCTGGGTTGGCAGGGAGGGAGCAGCCCCAGCATTTT.